The 12 T cell receptor beta chains listed next were all sequenced from one sample in a study of T cells expressing NK-cell markers (dated by TCRdb to 2020 to 2022). The library came from 5' RACE. The instrument was an Illumina HiSeq 2000. TCRdb reprocessed the sequencing reads and holds a single record per CDR3 protein sequence, with no DNA. This sample's table lists fewer than 550,000 distinct CDR3 sequences. Over 1.1% of the sample comes from the top ten. The source material was blood T cells: a sorted CD56 or NKG2C T cell subset, CD4+ or CD8+ T cells, or bulk PBMC T cells (not recorded which). The receptors were sampled from a woman in her 50s in good health. Donor details come from another sample of the same person, matched by shared clones.

The rearrangement links TRBV14 to TRBJ2-1; TCRdb gives TRBD2 as the D gene, but with no DNA this cannot be confirmed. The CDR3 length is 16 residues. Germline CDR1 reads SGHDN; CDR2 reads FVKESK. The chain's CDR3 is CASSPNLAGTYNEQFF.

V usage is TRBV10-3 and J usage is TRBJ2-5; TCRdb designates TRBD2, a call that cannot be tested without DNA. Germline CDR1 is ENHRY and CDR2 is SYGVKD. The CDR3 contains 13 residues. The CDR3 sequence: CAIKGLAVETQYF.

The chain uses TRBV5-1 and TRBJ2-7; TCRdb lists TRBD2, though no DNA is available to test this call. CDR3 length: 17 amino acids. CDR1 is SGHRS and CDR2 is YFSETQ in the germline V gene. The CDR3 loop is CASSLRSRLATEGEQYF.

J is TRBJ2-3 and V is TRBV12-3 or TRBV12-4; TCRdb gives TRBD2 as the D gene, but with no DNA this cannot be confirmed. The length of the CDR3 is 14 residues. CDR3 protein: CASSLGGGVTTQYF.

This chain joins TRBV20-1 and TRBJ2-3; TCRdb indicates TRBD1, and absent DNA this call remains unverified. This CDR3 has 14 residues. The germline V gene encodes CDR1 DFQATT and CDR2 SNEGSKA (reference sequence). This chain's CDR3 is CSGISSQGADTQYF.

This rearrangement joins TRBV12-3 or TRBV12-4 to TRBJ2-7; the D gene TCRdb calls, TRBD2, cannot be checked with no DNA. The CDR3 length is 15 residues. CDR3 sequence: CASSLPKGLNYEQYF.

V is TRBV27 and J is TRBJ2-1; the TCRdb D gene call, TRBD1, has no DNA to confirm it. The germline gives CDR1 MNHEY, CDR2 SMNVEV (reference sequence). The CDR3 consists of 15 residues. CDR3: CASSFGAVSNNEQFF.

The V and J genes are TRBV5-6 and TRBJ2-7; TCRdb lists TRBD1, though no DNA is available to test this call. CDR1 is SGHDT, CDR2 YYEEEE, per germline. The CDR3 is made up of 12 amino acids. The CDR3 reads CASKGVRDEQYF.

This chain uses TRBV6-6 with TRBJ1-2. Looked up from germline, CDR1 is MNHNY and CDR2 is SVGAGI (reference sequence). CDR3 length: 11 residues. CDR3 amino acids: CTTSGLYGYTF.

The chain is built from TRBV5-1 and TRBJ2-1; without DNA, the TCRdb call of TRBD2 cannot be checked. CDR3 length equals 14 residues. Germline V CDR1 and CDR2: SGHRS, YFSETQ. CDR3 sequence: CASVREGRINEQFF.

The V gene is TRBV28, the J gene TRBJ1-2. Germline lookup yields CDR1 MDHEN and CDR2 SYDVKM. The CDR3 is made up of 12 amino acids. The CDR3 loop is CASIDYAYGYTF.

The chain combines TRBV11-2 with TRBJ2-5; with no DNA, the TCRdb D assignment of TRBD2 cannot be verified. This CDR3 comprises 15 residues. The germline gives CDR1 SGHAT, CDR2 FQNNGV. The CDR3 loop is CASSRDGRARETQYF.